These T cell receptor beta chains were read from a single sample in a study of cytomegalovirus exposure and HLA in healthy donors. Sequenced by immunoSEQ multiplex PCR; TCRdb stores in-frame clones only, minus some. The sample yields 150,000 to 200,000 clones, about four fifths seen once. The sample comprised PBMCs. Source of these receptors: a woman in her 50s in good health and CMV-seronegative. CDR3s include the opening cysteine and the closing phenylalanine or tryptophan. The order of the fields is D gene, J gene, clone size, CDR3 length, V gene, CDR3 protein, CDR3 DNA. The D gene is left open where the match is weak. Part of the rows lack a size; the others show once, few, many or a class for expanded clones.

TRBD1,TRBJ1-5,NA,16,TRBV19,CASSPYSRGGNQPQHF,TGTGCCAGTAGTCCCTATTCCAGGGGGGGCAATCAGCCCCAGCATTTT
TRBD1,TRBJ1-4,NA,15,TRBV5-1,CASSQWGQGNEKLFF,TGCGCCAGCAGCCAATGGGGACAGGGTAATGAAAAACTGTTTTTT
NA,TRBJ2-5,once,17,TRBV5-4,CASSGSDRLAVQETQYF,TGTGCCAGCAGCGGTAGCGACCGGCTGGCAGTACAAGAGACCCAGTACTTC
NA,TRBJ1-3,NA,15,TRBV28,CASSRRGRDRNTIYF,TGTGCCAGCAGCCGGCGTGGCAGGGACAGAAACACCATATATTTT
NA,TRBJ2-2,NA,16,TRBV4-2,CASSRPELANTGELFF,TGTGCCAGCAGCCGGCCCGAGCTAGCGAACACCGGGGAGCTGTTTTTT
NA,TRBJ1-5,once,13,TRBV19,CASSYSDNQPQHF,TGTGCCAGTAGCTACTCTGATAATCAGCCCCAGCATTTT
NA,TRBJ1-3,NA,15,TRBV10-2,CASSDHRSSGNTIYF,TGCGCCAGCAGTGATCACAGGTCCTCTGGAAACACCATATATTTT
TRBD2,TRBJ2-7,NA,17,TRBV11-2,CASSLGRGLREGYEQYF,TGTGCCAGCAGCTTAGGCCGGGGCCTCAGGGAGGGCTACGAGCAGTACTTC
NA,TRBJ2-3,NA,13,TRBV7-3,CASSLTLQGSQYF,TGTGCCAGCAGCTTAACGTTACAGGGCTCGCAGTATTTT
TRBD1,TRBJ1-1,NA,13,TRBV6-5,CASRRQGGTEAFF,TGTGCCAGCAGGAGACAGGGGGGGACTGAAGCTTTCTTT